What follows describes a single TCR beta chain. V dropped 1 base and J dropped 2 bases, with 9 bases sitting between them. In germline, CDR1 is SGHAT, CDR2 FQNNGV. This CDR3 spans 16 amino acids. These data come from a study of blood T cells in healthy people across ages. It was with a sample-barcoded 5' primer and a J-beta primer mix that a second PCR of roughly 6 to 11 cycles was run. MiXCR was run by TCRdb on the 5' RACE reads, yielding one entry per CDR3 protein. The top ten hold around 11% of the sample, which has 1.6 million or so distinct CDR3 sequences, almost 35% seen once. This rearrangement joins TRBV11-2 to TRBJ2-6; the D is unclear. The sample was blood. The receptor was isolated from a woman in her twenties or thirties in good health. Here the CDR3 reads CASSLVHSTGANVLTF. The CDR3 DNA follows: TGTGCCAGCAGCTTAGTGCACAGCACTGGGGCCAACGTCCTGACTTTC.